The present TCR beta chain was sequenced within a study of vaccination and CD4 T cells after COVID-19. Study at large: Post-COVID samples had a sampling time that fell a median approximately 93 days after diagnosis (range 35 to 161). Control cultures were supplied with a CEFX pool, an HIV-1 Nef pool, or no peptide at all.

Treatment denoted: approximately 11-day PBMC culture with coronavirus spike peptide pools or control peptides (ViraFEST assay). Half of the medium was exchanged for fresh IL-2 medium, first on day 3 and then on day 7. To note about this clonotype: Its antigen is unknown.

Sequence data for DNA of cultured CD4+ T cells were generated by the Oncomine TCR Beta short-read assay. MiXCR was run by TCRdb on the PCR reads, yielding one entry per CDR3 protein. The sample lists tens of thousands of distinct CDR3 sequences; less than 35% were seen once. CDR1 is DFQATT and CDR2 is SNEGSKA in the germline V gene (reference sequence). The CDR3 has 11 amino acids. Trimming removed 4 bases at V and 5 bases at J, with 8 bases between. This receptor was obtained from a human donor with COVID-19. The J gene is TRBJ2-5, the V gene TRBV20-1; D unresolved. Specimen: cultured CD4+ T cells from blood. The CDR3, as DNA: TGCAGTGCTACGGCGGAGGAGACCCAGTACTTC. Its translation is CSATAEETQYF.